This T cell receptor (beta chain) was captured in a study of STAT5B mutations in CD4+ large granular lymphocyte leukemia (dated by TCRdb to about 2022). Study-level background: Among healthy controls, the CDR3 'QG' motif was associated with a particular HLA allele. The study compared the TCRbeta repertoires of patients with CD4+ T-cell large granular lymphocyte leukemia against those of healthy blood donors. Flow cytometry on FACSCanto II or FACSVerse confirmed that purified fractions exceeded 95% purity among lymphocytes. The research as a whole found: TRBV06-family usage was enriched among the top patient clones (8/27) compared with healthy controls (2/35). Data were not HLA-matched; higher clonality in CD4+ versus CD8+ T-LGLL could reflect the relatively small sample size. CD4-sorted patient repertoires appeared more clonal than healthy CD4+ repertoires, and this difference persisted after removing the putative leukemic clones. Main leukemic clonotypes were private to each patient, although under 30% appeared at low frequency in other patients' non-leukemic repertoires.

Buffy coats from some 36 blood donors, supplied by the Finnish Red Cross blood service, were used as healthy controls. All TCR-sequenced material derived from peripheral blood: patient blood samples and healthy donor buffy coats. Ficoll-Hypaque gradient centrifugation was used to isolate peripheral blood mononuclear cells. CD4+ cells were magnetically purified from the buffy coats of healthy controls. The Gentra Puregene Cell and Tissue kit was used to extract genomic DNA, and a Qubit 2.0 fluorometer was used to measure the amount of genomic DNA. On this clone: Which antigen it targets is not known. Base qualities were left out, and no much larger clone turns up one base away.

TCRbeta rearrangements were sequenced from genomic DNA using the immunoSEQ assay at survey resolution. In the authors' own workflow: In the TCR sequencing data, the lowest productive clonotype frequency that could be detected was 2.59 x 10-5. Only productive TCRbeta rearrangements, defined as complete and in-frame sequences, were included in the analyses. The clonality of each sample was calculated as Simpson clonality in the immunoSEQ Analyzer version 3.0. Clones were grouped by frequency into very rare, small, medium, large (1-20%) or hyperexpanded (>20%) categories. Generation probabilities were estimated with OLGA 1.2.3, V-gene circos plots were generated with VDJtools, specificities were searched for in VDJdb, and CDR3 motifs were identified with GLIPH. The immuneACCESS repertoire file appears here via TCRdb, limited to in-frame rearrangements. These files lack a portion of the clones; in checked studies, under half of the deficit traces to unresolved V genes, and the cause of the others is not known. That table supplies the V and J calls and clone size; D and trimming were determined from the DNA. The sample records roughly 46,000 clones, about 80% of which are singletons. The ten top clones hold approximately 0.4% of the sample.

From the germline V gene (reference sequence), CDR1 is SGHNT and CDR2 is YYREEE. From the cysteine up to the phenylalanine, the CDR3 has a length of 15 residues. Here the CDR3 DNA is all that survives: 45 bases in frame from base 1. From V the trimming removes 4 bases and from J it removes 11 bases, while the gene matches leave 13 bases of the junction unaccounted for. The sequenced sample was CD4+ T cells from blood buffy coats. The V gene is TRBV5-4 and the J gene is TRBJ2-1; the junction holds 9 bases that match TRBD2. The sequence was obtained from a human donor in good health. The CDR3 here reads CASSTPSGEAVKQFF. Here is the DNA: TGTGCCAGCAGCACCCCTAGCGGGGAAGCAGTTAAGCAGTTCTTC.